This is a list of T cell receptor beta chains from one sample in a study of metastatic and nonmetastatic thyroid tumors. Using MiXCR, TCRdb re-called clones from the PCR reads. The sample includes roughly 15,000 clones, about 25% seen only once; the top ten take roughly 7%. Sequencing was carried out using adjacent normal tissue. These receptors all come from a female donor with papillary thyroid cancer or a benign thyroid nodule (not recorded which). Some clones in this sample may be carry-over from other donors' samples. Both conserved end residues are part of each CDR3. A D gene is named only where the DNA matches it firmly. Where a row states a size, it is once, few, many or the class of an expanded clone; other rows omit it.

TRBV10-1	medium-sized	NA	TRBJ2-3	TGCGCCAGCATCGGCGGAGATACGCAGTATTTT	CASIGGDTQYF
TRBV27	few	TRBD2	TRBJ2-1	TGTGCCAGCAGTAATGGACTAGCGGGAGGGACCTACTACAATGAGCAGTTCTTC	CASSNGLAGGTYYNEQFF
TRBV7-8	medium-sized	NA	TRBJ2-1	TGTGCCAGCAGCGTAGGGACCTACAATGAGCAGTTCTTC	CASSVGTYNEQFF
TRBV11-2	few	NA	TRBJ2-1	TGTGCCAACAGCTTAGGCCGCTGGAATGAGCAGTTCTTC	CANSLGRWNEQFF
TRBV2	many	TRBD2	TRBJ2-1	TGTGCCAGCAGTGATTCGGTACTAGCGGGAGCGGCCTACAATGAGCAGTTCTTC	CASSDSVLAGAAYNEQFF
TRBV7-8	many	NA	TRBJ1-1	TGTGCCAGCAGCCGAGGGGCTCTGACCACTGAAGCTTTCTTT	CASSRGALTTEAFF
TRBV7-2	NA	TRBD1	TRBJ2-7	TGTGCCAGCAGCTTAGGGACAGGGGGTTTGGTGCAGTACTTC	CASSLGTGGLVQYF
TRBV10-2	medium-sized	TRBD1	TRBJ2-7	TGCGCCATCTTGGCCGGGACAGGGGCGTACGAGCAGTACTTC	CAILAGTGAYEQYF
TRBV7-6	NA	NA	TRBJ2-6	TGTGCCAGCAGCTTCGGGACGGATTGCTCTGGGCCCAACGTCCTGACTTTC	CASSFGTDCSGPNVLTF
TRBV24-1	few	TRBD2	TRBJ2-3	TGTGCCACCAGTGTTAGGACTAGCGGGGCTGGTGATACGCAGTATTTT	CATSVRTSGAGDTQYF
TRBV20-1	few	NA	TRBJ2-3	TGCAGTGCTAGAGATCTCGGGAGTGGGATGGCAGGTACGCAGTATTTT	CSARDLGSGMAGTQYF
TRBV6-1	medium-sized	NA	TRBJ1-5	TGTGCCAGTCACTCGGGGAGGGGAGCAAATCAGCCCCAGCATTTT	CASHSGRGANQPQHF
TRBV11-3	NA	NA	TRBJ1-1	TGTGCCAGCAGCTGGGGGAACAATGAAGCTTCCTTT	CASSWGNNEASF
TRBV12-3/TRBV12-4	medium-sized	NA	TRBJ2-5	TGTGCCAGCAGTTTACTGGGGGCAAGAGAGACCCAGTACTTC	CASSLLGARETQYF
TRBV28	many	NA	TRBJ2-3	TGTGCCAGCAGTTTATTGTCTCATAGCACAGATACGCAGTATTTT	CASSLLSHSTDTQYF
TRBV11-1	many	TRBD1	TRBJ2-5	TGTGCCAGCAGCTTAGTCCGTCGGCGACAGGGAGAGCAAGAGACCCAGTACTTC	CASSLVRRRQGEQETQYF
TRBV28	medium-sized	TRBD2	TRBJ2-7	TGTGCCAGCAGAGACTCTAGCGGGAGTAAGTACGAGCAGTACTTC	CASRDSSGSKYEQYF
TRBV5-6	many	NA	TRBJ2-6	TGTGCCAGCAGCTTTGGATCTGGGGCCAACGTCCTGACTTTC	CASSFGSGANVLTF
TRBV28	many	NA	TRBJ2-1	TGTGCCAGCAGCCGCCGGGACGGAGTTGTAGGGCAGTTCTTC	CASSRRDGVVGQFF
TRBV6-1	medium-sized	NA	TRBJ2-1	TGTGCCAGCAGACGCAACAATGAGCAGTTCTTC	CASRRNNEQFF
TRBV11-1	NA	TRBD2	TRBJ2-7	TGTGCCAGCAGCTTAGGGGGTAGCGGGCTTTATTACGAGCAGTACTTC	CASSLGGSGLYYEQYF
TRBV5-4	many	TRBD1	TRBJ1-2	TGTGCCAGCAGCGTATACGGACAGGCCGTGGTCTATGGCTACACCTTC	CASSVYGQAVVYGYTF
TRBV18	many	NA	TRBJ1-1	TGTGCCAGCTCGGAAATGGGGCGGATGAACACTGAAGCTTTCTTT	CASSEMGRMNTEAFF
TRBV20-1	once	NA	TRBJ2-7	TGCAGTGCTAGACCCAGCGACCCCTACGAGCAGTACTTC	CSARPSDPYEQYF
TRBV27	medium-sized	NA	TRBJ2-7	TGTGCCAGCAGTCCACTAGCAATCTCCTACGAGCAGTACTTC	CASSPLAISYEQYF
TRBV19	NA	TRBD2	TRBJ2-1	TGTGCCAGTAGTATGGGACTAGCGACCTACAATGAGCAGTTCTTC	CASSMGLATYNEQFF
TRBV20-1	NA	TRBD2	TRBJ2-7	TGCAGTGCTGCGCTCCTACTAGCGGACCGACCCTACGAGCAGTACTTC	CSAALLLADRPYEQYF
TRBV11-3	NA	TRBD1	TRBJ2-3	TGTGCCAGCAGCCCTCGTCAGGGGGCCACAGATACGCAGTATTTT	CASSPRQGATDTQYF
TRBV20-1	many	TRBD2	TRBJ2-5	TGCAGTGCTAGAGGGGGACTAGCGGAAGAGACCCAGTACTTC	CSARGGLAEETQYF
TRBV20-1	medium-sized	TRBD2	TRBJ2-7	TGCAGTGCTACGGGGGGCTCCTACGAGCAGTACTTC	CSATGGSYEQYF
TRBV13	many	NA	TRBJ2-7	TGTGCCAGCAGCTTAGAAGGGTATTCCTACGAGCAGTACTTC	CASSLEGYSYEQYF
TRBV6-2/TRBV6-3	NA	TRBD1	TRBJ2-7	TGTGCCAGCATCCCTGTGTGGGACAGTCCTCCCTACGAGCAGTACTTC	CASIPVWDSPPYEQYF
TRBV2	many	NA	TRBJ2-5	TGTGCCAGCAGCGGAAAAGTGACCCAGTACTTC	CASSGKVTQYF
TRBV7-3	many	NA	TRBJ2-1	TGTGCCAGCAGCCACCGTCATAACGGAGGTGGGAATGAGCAGTTCTTC	CASSHRHNGGGNEQFF
TRBV20-1	few	NA	TRBJ2-7	TGCAGTGCTAGAGATCCGTGGGGCCAACGGGGCGAGCAGTACTTC	CSARDPWGQRGEQYF
TRBV4-2	many	TRBD1	TRBJ2-7	TGTGCCAGCAGCCATGTAGGGGGCTACGAGAGCGAGCAGTACTTC	CASSHVGGYESEQYF
TRBV19	many	NA	TRBJ2-3	TGTGCCAGTAGTATAGATCCCTCAGGGAGAATAACAGATACGCAGTATTTT	CASSIDPSGRITDTQYF
TRBV18	NA	TRBD1	TRBJ2-1	TGTGCCAGCTCACCCCTCGGGACAGGTTACAATGAGCAGTTCTTC	CASSPLGTGYNEQFF
TRBV6-1	many	NA	TRBJ1-5	TGTGCCAGCCACTCGGGGAGGGGAGCAAATCAGCCCCAGCATTTT	CASHSGRGANQPQHF
TRBV20-1	NA	NA	TRBJ1-5	TGCAGTGCCCGACGCACGGGTAAAGGGCCCAATCAGCCCCAGCATTTT	CSARRTGKGPNQPQHF
TRBV7-3	NA	NA	TRBJ2-2	TGTGCCAGCAGTTTCGCGTCATGCGTGAACACCGGGGAGCTGGTTTTT	CASSFASCVNTGELVF